These 4 T cell receptor beta chains came from one sample sequenced in a study of high-grade serous ovarian cancer treatment subgroups. Tumor samples were taken before definitive surgery or chemotherapy. Measured with immunoSEQ multiplex PCR; TCRdb has only the in-frame clones, and not every one. The table lists about 39,000 clones, about 79% of them singletons. The source material was tumor tissue. The receptors were sampled from a human donor with high-grade serous ovarian cancer.

The rearrangement joins TRBV4-3 to TRBJ2-2; 8 nucleotides match TRBD1. The CDR3 spans 13 residues. Germline CDR1 is LGHNA and CDR2 is YSLEER. Losses at the gene ends were 3 bases for V and 6 bases for J; bases not matched to a gene: 0. The CDR3 is CASSQTGAGELFF. The CDR3 DNA reads TGCGCCAGCAGCCAGACAGGGGCCGGGGAGCTGTTTTTT.

The rearrangement joins TRBV5-8 to TRBJ2-7; no clear D. V was shortened by 2 bases and J by 2 bases, with 11 bases between the two germline ends. The germline V gene has CDR1 SGHTS and CDR2 YDEGEE. The CDR3 sequence is 14 residues long. For the CDR3, the DNA is TGTGCCAGCAGCTTAAGGTACATGGCCTACGAGCAGTACTTC. Its protein product is CASSLRYMAYEQYF. Variable domain in full (rest from reference TRBV5-8 and TRBJ2-7): EAGVTQSPTHLIKTRGQQATLRCSPISGHTSVYWYQQALGLGLQFLLWYDEGEERNRGNFPPRFSGRQFPNYSSELNVNALELEDSALYLCASSLRYMAYEQYFGPGTRLTVT.

This sequence joins TRBV15 and TRBJ1-1; D is unclear. This CDR3 comprises 11 residues. In germline, CDR1 is LNHNV, CDR2 YYDKDF (reference sequence). With 3 bases removed from V and 5 bases from J, the gap between germline ends came to 4 bases. The CDR3 bases are TGTGCCACCAGCAGGATGACTGAAGCTTTCTTT. Residues: CATSRMTEAFF.

The V gene is TRBV19, the J gene TRBJ1-1, with D uncertain. The CDR3 contains 14 residues. Trimming left V 3 bases short and J 7 bases short, with 15 bases between. The germline V gene has CDR1 LNHDA and CDR2 SQIVND (reference sequence). The CDR3 sequence is CASSMGREAIEAFF. CDR3 coding DNA: TGTGCCAGTAGTATGGGCCGGGAGGCCATTGAAGCTTTCTTT.